These 8 T cell receptor beta chains were all obtained from the same sample, sequenced in a study of blood T cell repertoires in COVID-19. Only in-frame clones appear in the TCRdb table, and some are missing; sequencing was by immunoSEQ multiplex PCR. This sample has a few hundred thousand clones, with around 89% found just once. The sequencing input was peripheral blood. Receptors originate from a woman in her sixties or seventies with acute or convalescent COVID-19.

The chain uses TRBV6-5 and TRBJ2-3; no definite D call. The V gene's germline CDR1 is MNHEY and CDR2 SVGAGI. This CDR3 has 15 residues. V was shortened by 7 bases and J by 2 bases, with 16 bases between the two germline ends. This CDR3 reads CASIDEAFHTDTQYF. Written as DNA, the CDR3 is TGTGCCAGCATCGACGAGGCGTTCCACACAGATACGCAGTATTTT.

The rearrangement links TRBV21-1 to TRBJ1-4; the D call of TRBD1 is as the table states it, not checked on the DNA. TRBV21-1 is flagged as a pseudogene. The CDR3 sequence is 18 residues long. DNA of the CDR3: TGTGCCACCATTCTGCCGGGACAGGGGCCAACAACTAATGAAAAACTGTTTTTT. Its protein product is CATILPGQGPTTNEKLFF.

The chain combines TRBV25-1 with TRBJ2-5, with TRBD1 matching 7 bases. V dropped 9 bases and J dropped 2; count of bases not matched to a gene: 9. The CDR3 length is 14 residues. Germline CDR1 MGHDK, CDR2 SYGVNS. CDR3 protein: CASLDRTHQETQYF. CDR3 sequence (DNA): TGTGCCAGTCTGGACAGGACTCATCAAGAGACCCAGTACTTC.

The rearrangement links TRBV9 to TRBJ2-6, with D possibly being TRBD1 (5 bases). The CDR3 extends over 15 amino acids. Germline V lookup: CDR1 SGDLS, CDR2 YYNGEE. V shed 3 bases and J shed 0 bases, with 7 bases lying between them. CDR3 protein: CASSGGDSGANVLTF. The CDR3 DNA follows: TGTGCCAGCAGCGGGGGCGACTCTGGGGCCAACGTCCTGACTTTC.

V gene TRBV5-1 combines with J gene TRBJ1-5; weak D call: TRBD1 (6 bases). Between the trimmed V and J ends, which lost 0 bases and 6 bases, there was a span of 10 bases. The CDR3 runs to 14 residues. Germline assignment: CDR1 SGHRS and CDR2 YFSETQ. DNA of the CDR3: TGCGCCAGCAGCTTGGGGGACATCGGTCAGCCCCAGCATTTT. Its translation is CASSLGDIGQPQHF.

The CDR3 DNA reads as TGTGCCAGTAGTATGGACAGGGAGTGGGTTCAGCCCCAGCATTTT. It translates to CASSMDREWVQPQHF. The rearrangement links TRBV19 to TRBJ1-5, with 8 bases matching TRBD1. Germline loops: CDR1 LNHDA, CDR2 SQIVND (reference sequence). The CDR3 length is 15 residues. V gave up 3 bases and J gave up 6 bases; unmatched junction bases: 7. The full variable domain, with the rest looked up from reference TRBV19 and TRBJ1-5, is DGGITQSPKYLFRKEGQNVTLSCEQNLNHDAMYWYRQDPGQGLRLIYYSQIVNDFQKGDIAEGYSVSREKKESFPLTVTSAQKNPTAFYLCASSMDREWVQPQHFGDGTRLSIL.

This clone turned up a few times. The chain combines TRBV24-1 with TRBJ1-5, with 7 bases identical to TRBD1. Germline-derived CDR1 and CDR2 are KGHDR and SFDVKD. The V and J ends lost 5 bases and 2 bases, in that order; junction bases with no gene match: 11. The CDR3 sequence is 17 residues long. The CDR3 DNA follows: TGTGCCACCAGTGCTACCCGACAGGGTGGGGGCAATCAGCCCCAGCATTTT. Protein product: CATSATRQGGGNQPQHF.

The V and J genes are TRBV7-9 and TRBJ2-1; TRBD1 matches at 8 bases. J gave up 8 bases and V 2 bases, and 8 bases lay outside the gene matches. Germline CDR1 is SEHNR and CDR2 is FQNEAQ (reference sequence). The CDR3 has 15 residues. CDR3 region: CASSLRSGQEDEQFF. CDR3 coding DNA: TGTGCCAGCAGCTTAAGGTCGGGACAGGAAGATGAGCAGTTCTTC.